This entry describes one T cell receptor (beta chain). Its specificity is unknown. The record originates from a study of T cell repertoires in cytomegalovirus infection. Overall study: CMV infection together with matching HLA type was indicated by public TCR beta signatures.

TCRdb analysed the reads with MiXCR anew, one entry per CDR3 protein. The sample lists hundreds of thousands of distinct CDR3 sequences, roughly 30% seen once, with roughly 13% in the top ten. Trimming removed 0 bases from V and 2 bases from J, with 11 bases in between. Per germline, CDR1 SQVTM and CDR2 ANQGSEA. There are 15 residues in the CDR3. This chain uses TRBV29-1 with TRBJ1-3; D call uncertain. The clonotype comes from a human donor in good health (CMV status not recorded). Some clones in this sample may be carry-over from other donors' samples. The starting material was cultured CD8+ T cells from PBMCs, obtained from culture after CMV antigen stimulation. DNA for the CDR3: TGCAGCGTTGAAGATAGGCAGGCGCCTGGAAACACCATATATTTT. Amino acid sequence: CSVEDRQAPGNTIYF.